These T cell receptor beta chains were read from a single sample in a study of CD8 T cells in ankylosing spondylitis. TCRdb independently ran MiXCR on the 5' RACE reads; one entry per CDR3 protein. Of roughly 700,000 distinct CDR3 sequences listed, roughly 19% were seen once; the top ten hold under 20%. The source material was blood, either unsorted or a sorted T cell fraction (not recorded which). The source of these receptors is a male donor with ankylosing spondylitis. Both conserved end residues are part of each CDR3. Rows may omit the clone size; those that give it use once, few, many or a size class.

CDR3 length: 13; clone size: .; J gene: TRBJ2-7; V gene: TRBV20-1; CDR3 protein: CSVSAGGTYEQYF
CDR3 length: 13; clone size: few; J gene: TRBJ2-1; V gene: TRBV5-6; CDR3 protein: CASSLVEGHEQFF
CDR3 length: 13; clone size: .; J gene: TRBJ2-1; V gene: TRBV7-2; CDR3 protein: CASSEDRAGHQFF
CDR3 length: 14; clone size: .; J gene: TRBJ2-7; V gene: TRBV20-1; CDR3 protein: CSARRGSRDYEQYF
CDR3 length: 12; clone size: few; J gene: TRBJ1-1; V gene: TRBV6-1; CDR3 protein: CATTKWNTEAFF
CDR3 length: 14; clone size: .; J gene: TRBJ1-2; V gene: TRBV7-9; CDR3 protein: CASSFSGLAYGYTF
CDR3 length: 11; clone size: .; J gene: TRBJ1-1; V gene: TRBV18; CDR3 protein: CASRDIYEAFF
CDR3 length: 14; clone size: .; J gene: TRBJ2-7; V gene: TRBV7-8; CDR3 protein: CASSLRDRFYEQYF
CDR3 length: 14; clone size: .; J gene: TRBJ2-2; V gene: TRBV4-2; CDR3 protein: CASSQGPGTGELFF
CDR3 length: 15; clone size: many; J gene: TRBJ2-1; V gene: TRBV18; CDR3 protein: CASSPLAGGSNEQFF
CDR3 length: 14; clone size: few; J gene: TRBJ2-7; V gene: TRBV28; CDR3 protein: CASRPGLAAYEQYF
CDR3 length: 15; clone size: few; J gene: TRBJ1-4; V gene: TRBV2; CDR3 protein: CAGKGQGLGNEKLFF
CDR3 length: 15; clone size: .; J gene: TRBJ1-1; V gene: TRBV12-3/TRBV12-4; CDR3 protein: CASSNLQKGLTEAFF
CDR3 length: 12; clone size: few; J gene: TRBJ1-2; V gene: TRBV29-1; CDR3 protein: CSVWTGPYGYTF
CDR3 length: 15; clone size: .; J gene: TRBJ2-7; V gene: TRBV12-3/TRBV12-4; CDR3 protein: CASSLGQGPVGEQYF
CDR3 length: 14; clone size: .; J gene: TRBJ2-3; V gene: TRBV19; CDR3 protein: CASSSTYGTDTQYF